This TCR beta chain was recorded in a study of blood T cell repertoires in COVID-19. Study overall: COVID-19 samples from acute and convalescent phases originated in the United States, Italy and Spain.

The method was immunoSEQ multiplex PCR; TCRdb's version includes in-frame clones alone and lacks a portion of them. The table records a few hundred thousand clones, around 90% of them present only once. Germline V gives CDR1 MNHEY, CDR2 SVGEGT. V shed 2 bases and J shed 3 bases, with 7 bases lying between them. This CDR3 region has 13 residues. Material for sequencing was peripheral blood. The origin of this receptor is an elderly man with acute or convalescent COVID-19. The V call is TRBV6-2 or TRBV6-3, the J call TRBJ1-2, with D uncertain. In DNA form, the CDR3 reads TGTGCCAGCAGTTACGTGCAGTACTATGGCTACACCTTC. It is translated as CASSYVQYYGYTF.